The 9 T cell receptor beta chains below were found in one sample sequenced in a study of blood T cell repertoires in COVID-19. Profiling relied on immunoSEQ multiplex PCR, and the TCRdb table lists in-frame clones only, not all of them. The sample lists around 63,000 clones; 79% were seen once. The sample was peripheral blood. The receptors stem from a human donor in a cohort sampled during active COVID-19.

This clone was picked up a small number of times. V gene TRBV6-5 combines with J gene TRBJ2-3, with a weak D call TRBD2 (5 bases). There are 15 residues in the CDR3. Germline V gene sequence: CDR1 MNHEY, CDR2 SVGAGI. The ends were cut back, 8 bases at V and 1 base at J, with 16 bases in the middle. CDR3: CASQSKGERTDTQYF. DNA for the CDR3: TGTGCCAGCCAATCGAAGGGAGAACGCACAGATACGCAGTATTTT.

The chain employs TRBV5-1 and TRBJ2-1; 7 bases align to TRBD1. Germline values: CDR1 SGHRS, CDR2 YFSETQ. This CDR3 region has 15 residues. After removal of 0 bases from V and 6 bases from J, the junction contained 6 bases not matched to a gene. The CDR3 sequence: CASSLAAGGGNEQFF. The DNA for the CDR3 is TGCGCCAGCAGCTTGGCGGCAGGGGGTGGCAATGAGCAGTTCTTC.

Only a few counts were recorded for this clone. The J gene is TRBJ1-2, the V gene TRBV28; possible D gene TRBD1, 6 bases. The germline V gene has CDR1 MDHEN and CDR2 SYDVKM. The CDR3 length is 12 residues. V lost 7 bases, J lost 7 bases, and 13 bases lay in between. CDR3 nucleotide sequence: TGTGCCAGCAACACAGGGTCGCCTGGCTACACCTTC. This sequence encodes CASNTGSPGYTF.

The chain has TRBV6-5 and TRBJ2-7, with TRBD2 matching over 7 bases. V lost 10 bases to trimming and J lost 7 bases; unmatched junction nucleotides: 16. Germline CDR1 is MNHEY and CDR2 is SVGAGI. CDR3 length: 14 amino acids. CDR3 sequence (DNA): TGTGCCACCATGGGGAGGACTAGGGGCGCGGAGCAGTACTTC. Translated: CATMGRTRGAEQYF.

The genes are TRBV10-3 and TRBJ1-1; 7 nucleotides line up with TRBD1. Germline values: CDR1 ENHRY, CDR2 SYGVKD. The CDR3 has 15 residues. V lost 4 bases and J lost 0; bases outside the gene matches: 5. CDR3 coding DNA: TGTGCCATCAGTGCCCAAGGGACAGTGAACACTGAAGCTTTCTTT. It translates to CAISAQGTVNTEAFF.

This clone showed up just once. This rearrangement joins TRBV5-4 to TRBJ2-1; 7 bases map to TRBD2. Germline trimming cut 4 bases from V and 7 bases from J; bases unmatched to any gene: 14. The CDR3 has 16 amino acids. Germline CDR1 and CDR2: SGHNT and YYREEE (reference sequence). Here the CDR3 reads CASSGGYGGRSNEQFF. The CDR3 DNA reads TGTGCCAGCAGCGGAGGATATGGCGGGAGATCGAATGAGCAGTTCTTC.

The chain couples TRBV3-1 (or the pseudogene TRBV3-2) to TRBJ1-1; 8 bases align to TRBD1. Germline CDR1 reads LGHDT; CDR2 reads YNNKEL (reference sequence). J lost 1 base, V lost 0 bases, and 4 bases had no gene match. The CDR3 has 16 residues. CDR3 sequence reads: CASSQDAGGSNTEAFF. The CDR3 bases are TGTGCCAGCAGCCAAGATGCAGGGGGCTCGAACACTGAAGCTTTCTTT.

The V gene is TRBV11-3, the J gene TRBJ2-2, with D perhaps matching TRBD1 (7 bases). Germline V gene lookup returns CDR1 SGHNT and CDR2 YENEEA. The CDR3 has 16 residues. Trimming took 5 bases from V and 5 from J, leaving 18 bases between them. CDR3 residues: CASSPSGRGRTGELFF. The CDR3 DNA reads TGTGCCAGCAGCCCGTCGGGCAGGGGGAGGACCGGGGAGCTGTTTTTT.

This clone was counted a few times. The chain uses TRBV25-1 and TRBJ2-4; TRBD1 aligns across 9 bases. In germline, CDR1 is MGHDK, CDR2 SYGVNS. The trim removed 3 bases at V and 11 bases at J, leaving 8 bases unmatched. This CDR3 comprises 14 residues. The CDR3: CASSDPGTGLVQYF. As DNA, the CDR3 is TGTGCCAGCAGTGATCCCGGGACAGGGCTTGTTCAGTACTTC. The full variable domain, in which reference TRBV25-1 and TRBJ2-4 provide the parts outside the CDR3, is EADIYQTPRYLVIGTGKKITLECSQTMGHDKMYWYQQDPGMELHLIHYSYGVNSTEKGDLSSESTVSRIRTEHFPLTLESARPSHTSQYLCASSDPGTGLVQYFGAGTRLSVL.